This T cell receptor (beta chain) was identified during a study of blood T cell repertoires in COVID-19. Study context: Specimens from acute and convalescent COVID-19 originated in the United States, Italy and Spain.

Original processing notes: Amplification of reference gene primers provided the estimated nucleated cell counts. The method was immunoSEQ multiplex PCR; TCRdb's version includes in-frame clones alone and lacks a portion of them. V and J calls and clone size follow that table, whereas D and trimming were derived from the DNA. The repertoire has a few hundred thousand clones, approximately 80% of them found once; the top ten carry 15% to 20%. Germline lookup yields CDR1 MGHDK and CDR2 SYGVNS. The V end was cut by 7 bases, the J end by 8 bases, with 12 bases between. There are 13 residues in the CDR3. The specimen sequenced was peripheral blood. This sequence was found in a woman aged 80 or over with active or convalescent COVID-19. The chain employs TRBV25-1 and TRBJ1-6; perhaps TRBD1 as D (5 bases). The DNA of the CDR3 is TGTGCCAGCACGGACAACATCTATTCACCCCTCCACTTT. Translated, it gives CASTDNIYSPLHF.